The next 19 T cell receptor beta chains were all read from a single sample in a study of T cell repertoires in cytomegalovirus infection. Each CDR3 protein gets one entry after TCRdb re-called the reads with MiXCR. Counted here are just under 550,000 distinct CDR3 sequences, less than 30% occurring once; the ten biggest clones make up approximately 13%. Material for sequencing was PBMCs. The receptors come from a human donor in good health (CMV status not recorded). Some clones in this sample may be carry-over from other donors' samples.

This clonotype was counted a few times. In DNA, the CDR3 is TGTGCCAGCAGGGTTTCTAGCGCTACAGATACGCAGTATTTT. Encoded protein: CASRVSSATDTQYF. This chain joins TRBV2 and TRBJ2-3; weak D call: TRBD2 (6 bases). Trimming removed 6 bases at V and 3 bases at J, with 13 bases between. The CDR3 has 14 residues. The V gene's germline CDR1 is SNHLY and CDR2 FYNNEI. The variable domain in full, with the rest retrieved from reference TRBV2 and TRBJ2-3, is EPEVTQTPSHQVTQMGQEVILRCVPISNHLYFYWYRQILGQKVEFLVSFYNNEISEKSEIFDDQFSVERPDGSNFTLKIRSTKLEDSAMYFCASRVSSATDTQYFGPGTRLTVL.

This clonotype was recorded a few times. The chain uses TRBV20-1 and TRBJ2-7; the D is unclear. The V and J ends lost 0 bases and 2 bases respectively, with 14 bases between them. Per germline, CDR1 DFQATT and CDR2 SNEGSKA (reference sequence). CDR3 size: 15 residues. The CDR3 DNA is TGCAGTGCTAGAGATCCCGGAACTAACCCCTACGAGCAGTACTTC. Translated, it gives CSARDPGTNPYEQYF.

The rearrangement joins TRBV28 to TRBJ2-1; tentatively, D is TRBD2 (5 bases). From germline, CDR1 is MDHEN and CDR2 SYDVKM. This CDR3 has 17 amino acids. Trimming took off 6 bases at V and 5 bases at J, with 23 bases between the two ends. The CDR3 bases are TGTGCCAGCAGCCTCCCCGTAGCAGAAGGAGGTAACAATGAGCAGTTCTTC. This codes for CASSLPVAEGGNNEQFF.

This clonotype was seen a handful of times. This chain uses TRBV6-5 with TRBJ2-1; 12 bases line up with TRBD2. J lost 13 bases, V lost 8 bases, and 12 bases had no gene match. This CDR3 has 14 residues. Germline CDR1 reads MNHEY; CDR2 reads SVGAGI. DNA of the CDR3: TGTGCCAGCCAAGGACTAGCGGGAACCCTTAAACAGTTCTTC. Translating gives CASQGLAGTLKQFF.

This clonotype was counted many times. The chain employs TRBV11-2 and TRBJ2-5; D may be TRBD2 (6 bases). The length of the CDR3 is 14 residues. V was clipped by 4 bases and J by 1 base, with 10 bases between them. The germline V gene has CDR1 SGHAT and CDR2 FQNNGV. In DNA, the CDR3 is TGTGCCAGCAGCTCCAGCGGGCGCCAAGAGACCCAGTACTTC. Translating gives CASSSSGRQETQYF.

This clonotype appeared many times. V and J are TRBV7-2 and TRBJ2-1; 7 nucleotides match TRBD2. The germline gives CDR1 SGHTA, CDR2 FQGNSA. The CDR3 has 16 residues. V shed 0 bases, J shed 1 base, and the junction held 3 bases outside the gene matches. The CDR3 protein is CASSLASGGSYNEQFF. The CDR3 DNA sequence: TGTGCCAGCAGCTTAGCATCGGGAGGTTCCTACAATGAGCAGTTCTTC.

The chain recombines TRBV4-1 with TRBJ1-5; TRBD1 matches 9 bases. Per the germline V gene, CDR1 is MGHRA and CDR2 is YSYEKL. The CDR3 runs to 17 residues. J lost 7 bases, V lost 3 bases, and 13 bases had no gene match. CDR3 in amino acids: CASSQGNRDRVDQPQHF. CDR3 sequence (DNA): TGCGCCAGCAGCCAGGGAAACCGGGACAGGGTTGACCAGCCCCAGCATTTT.

The CDR3, as DNA: TGTGCCAGCGGATCGCGGGAGGACGGAGATACGCAGTATTTT. Amino acids: CASGSREDGDTQYF. The rearrangement joins TRBV6-6 to TRBJ2-3; 8 bases map to TRBD2. CDR3 size: 14 residues. CDR1 is MNHNY, CDR2 SVGAGI, per germline (reference sequence). The V and J ends lost 8 bases and 5 bases, in that order; junction bases with no gene match: 9.

The chain employs TRBV5-1 and TRBJ2-5; maybe TRBD1 (6 bases). CDR3 length: 15 amino acids. Germline loops: CDR1 SGHRS, CDR2 YFSETQ. Trimming left V 2 bases short and J 4 bases short, with 15 bases between. The chain's CDR3 is CASSLQGIGVETQYF. Here the CDR3 DNA reads TGCGCCAGCAGCTTACAGGGTATAGGTGTAGAGACCCAGTACTTC. The full variable domain, its missing parts supplied by reference TRBV5-1 and TRBJ2-5, is KAGVTQTPRYLIKTRGQQVTLSCSPISGHRSVSWYQQTPGQGLQFLFEYFSETQRNKGNFPGRFSGRQFSNSRSEMNVSTLELGDSALYLCASSLQGIGVETQYFGPGTRLLVL.

This clonotype was counted many times. The gene calls are TRBV7-9 and TRBJ2-5, with 11 nucleotides matching TRBD2. The germline V gene encodes CDR1 SEHNR and CDR2 FQNEAQ (reference sequence). V dropped 5 bases and J dropped 2; count of bases not matched to a gene: 4. This CDR3 contains 15 residues. The CDR3 protein is CASSPSGRTQETQYF. The CDR3, as DNA: TGTGCCAGCAGCCCTAGCGGGAGGACTCAAGAGACCCAGTACTTC.

The CDR3 reads CASTQPNTEAFF. The CDR3 DNA sequence: TGTGCCAGCACACAGCCCAACACTGAAGCTTTCTTT. The V and J genes are TRBV7-2 and TRBJ1-1; D is unclear. The V and J ends lost 7 bases and 2 bases respectively, with 8 bases between them. Germline CDR1 SGHTA, CDR2 FQGNSA. This CDR3 contains 12 residues.

Only a few counts were recorded for this clonotype. The chain couples TRBV6-2 or TRBV6-3 to TRBJ2-7; a possible D gene is TRBD2 (6 bases). Germline CDR1 reads MNHEY; CDR2 reads SVGEGT. The CDR3 has 14 residues. Trimming stripped 8 bases from V and 6 bases from J, with 20 bases between. The CDR3 sequence is CASERDLRAGEQYF. In DNA, the CDR3 is TGTGCCAGCGAGAGGGACTTGCGGGCTGGCGAGCAGTACTTC.

CDR3 in amino acids: CSVEGSGEQFF. DNA for the CDR3: TGCAGCGTTGAAGGTTCCGGTGAGCAGTTCTTC. The V gene is TRBV29-1, the J gene TRBJ2-1; D is unclear. Between the trimmed V and J ends, which lost 1 base and 9 bases, there was a span of 7 bases. Germline CDR1 and CDR2: SQVTM and ANQGSEA. This CDR3 comprises 11 residues.

In its sample, this clonotype was seen a few times. The chain carries TRBV4-1 and TRBJ2-3, with 8 nucleotides matching TRBD1. CDR1 is MGHRA and CDR2 is YSYEKL in the germline V gene. The CDR3 length is 15 residues. V gave up 1 base and J gave up 5 bases; unmatched junction bases: 5. The CDR3 protein is CASSQGQGSEDTQYF. In nucleotides, the CDR3 is TGCGCCAGCAGCCAAGGACAGGGGTCGGAAGATACGCAGTATTTT.

The chain couples TRBV5-1 to TRBJ2-1, with D maybe TRBD1 (6 bases). Germline V gene data show CDR1 as SGHRS and CDR2 as YFSETQ. This CDR3 contains 14 residues. V was trimmed by 5 bases and J by 3 bases, leaving 12 bases between them. CDR3 sequence: CASSLTGFYNEQFF. As DNA, the CDR3 is TGCGCCAGCAGTTTGACAGGTTTCTACAATGAGCAGTTCTTC.

This clonotype was counted between two and nine times. The V and J genes are TRBV19 and TRBJ1-2; maybe TRBD1 (6 bases). CDR3 length: 13 amino acids. Germline V gene sequence: CDR1 LNHDA, CDR2 SQIVND (reference sequence). V lost 3 bases to trimming and J lost 7 bases, with 12 bases between them. DNA for the CDR3: TGTGCCAGTAGTATTCAGGGGATTGCTGGCTACACCTTC. The encoded protein is CASSIQGIAGYTF.

This clonotype was recorded a few times. V is TRBV10-2 and J is TRBJ1-4; D is uncertain. Germline CDR1 is WSHSY and CDR2 is SAAADI. Trimming stripped 6 bases from V and 0 bases from J, with 11 bases between. This CDR3 comprises 15 residues. CDR3 sequence: CASRGPATTNEKLFF. In DNA, the CDR3 is TGCGCCAGCAGAGGGCCAGCAACAACTAATGAAAAACTGTTTTTT.

V usage is TRBV19 and J usage is TRBJ2-7; 7 positions agree with TRBD2. Unmatched junction bases numbered 23, after V lost 10 bases and J lost 5 bases. The length of the CDR3 is 17 residues. Germline CDR1 is LNHDA and CDR2 is SQIVND (reference sequence). In DNA, the CDR3 is TGTGCCACCGTTCCGGGGGTTAGCGGGTCTCTAATGAACGAGCAGTACGTC. As protein: CATVPGVSGSLMNEQYV.

V gene TRBV12-3 or TRBV12-4 combines with J gene TRBJ1-2; D is unresolved. V lost 3 bases and J lost 4, with 18 bases in between. The CDR3 consists of 16 residues. The CDR3 region is CASSLSREALAYGYTF. The CDR3 bases are TGTGCCAGCAGTTTGTCTCGGGAAGCGCTCGCCTATGGCTACACCTTC.